The clone carrying this TCR beta chain has more than one count but fewer than ten. Its target is not known. A universal primer binding site was introduced by template switching. The final cDNA contained unique molecular identifiers. MiXCR was run by TCRdb on the 5' RACE reads, yielding one entry per CDR3 protein. The sample consists of 210,000 or so distinct CDR3 sequences, roughly 15% of them appearing once. The sample is drawn from a study of identical twins. Findings and caveats of the study: Models, which agreed with sharing between unrelated individuals, nonetheless underestimated the out-of-frame TCR alpha sharing seen in monozygotic twins.

In germline, CDR1 is SEHNR, CDR2 FQNEAQ (reference sequence). This CDR3 spans 13 amino acids. Trimming cost V 6 bases and J 6 bases, with 15 bases left between them. These data are also associated with another study on T cells expressing NK-cell markers.

The receptor was isolated from a woman younger than 30 in good health. The material sequenced was CD8+ T cells sorted from blood. The genes are TRBV7-9 and TRBJ2-7; D is perhaps TRBD1 (6 bases). CDR3 region: CASRPTGYGEQYF. The CDR3, as DNA: TGTGCCAGCAGACCAACAGGGTACGGCGAGCAGTACTTC.